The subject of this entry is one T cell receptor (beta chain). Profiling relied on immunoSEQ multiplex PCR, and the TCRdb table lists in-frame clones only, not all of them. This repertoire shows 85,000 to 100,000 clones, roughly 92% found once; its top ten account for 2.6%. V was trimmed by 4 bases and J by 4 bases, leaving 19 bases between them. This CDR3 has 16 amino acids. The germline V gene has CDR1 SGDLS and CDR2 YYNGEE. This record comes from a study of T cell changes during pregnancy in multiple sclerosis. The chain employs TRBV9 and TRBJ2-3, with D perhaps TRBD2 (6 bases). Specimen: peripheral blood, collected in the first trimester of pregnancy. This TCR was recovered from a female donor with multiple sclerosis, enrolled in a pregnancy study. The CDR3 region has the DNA TGTGCCAGCAGCCCCGTGCCGGGAGAGGCGTCAGATACGCAGTATTTT. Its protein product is CASSPVPGEASDTQYF.